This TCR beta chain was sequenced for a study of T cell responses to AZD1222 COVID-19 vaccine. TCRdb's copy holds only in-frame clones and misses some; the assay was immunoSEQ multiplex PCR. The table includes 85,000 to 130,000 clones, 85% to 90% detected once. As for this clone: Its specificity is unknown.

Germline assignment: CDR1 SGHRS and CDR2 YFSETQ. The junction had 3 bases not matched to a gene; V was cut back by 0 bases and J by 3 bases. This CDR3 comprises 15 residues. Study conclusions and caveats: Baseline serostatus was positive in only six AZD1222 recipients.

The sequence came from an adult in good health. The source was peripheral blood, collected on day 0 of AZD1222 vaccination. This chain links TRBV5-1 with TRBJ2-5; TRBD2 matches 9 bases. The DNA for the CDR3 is TGCGCCAGCAGCTTGGGTAGCGGGGGAAAAGAGACCCAGTACTTC. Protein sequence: CASSLGSGGKETQYF. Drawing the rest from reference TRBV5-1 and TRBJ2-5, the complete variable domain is KAGVTQTPRYLIKTRGQQVTLSCSPISGHRSVSWYQQTPGQGLQFLFEYFSETQRNKGNFPGRFSGRQFSNSRSEMNVSTLELGDSALYLCASSLGSGGKETQYFGPGTRLLVL.